Listed below are T cell receptor beta chains from one sample, sequenced in a study of cytomegalovirus exposure and HLA in healthy donors. Only in-frame clones appear in the TCRdb table, and some are missing; sequencing was by immunoSEQ multiplex PCR. The table gives tens of thousands of clones; the top ten clones make up about 3.8% of it. Sequencing was performed on PBMCs. Receptors were obtained from a female donor in good health and CMV-seropositive. Each CDR3 is given with its conserved first and last residue. Each record gives: D gene, V gene, J gene, CDR3 protein, CDR3 DNA. The D gene is left open where the match is weak.

-,TRBV6-5,TRBJ1-1,CASRQRGTEAFF,TGTGCCAGCAGACAACGGGGGACTGAAGCTTTCTTT
TRBD2,TRBV5-8,TRBJ2-7,CASSLPSGNYEQYF,TGTGCCAGCAGCTTACCTAGCGGGAACTACGAGCAGTACTTC
-,TRBV5-1,TRBJ2-2,CASSSGQTNTGELFF,TGCGCCAGCAGCAGCGGACAGACGAACACCGGGGAGCTGTTTTTT
-,TRBV28,TRBJ1-4,CASSPESEKLFF,TGTGCCAGCAGTCCGGAGAGTGAAAAACTGTTTTTT
-,TRBV2,TRBJ1-3,CASSDQAVGNTIYF,TGTGCCAGCAGTGACCAGGCAGTTGGAAACACCATATATTTT
TRBD1,TRBV28,TRBJ1-3,CASSFSRGRAGNTIYF,TGTGCCAGCAGTTTTTCGAGGGGGCGAGCTGGAAACACCATATATTTT
TRBD2,TRBV6-5,TRBJ2-1,CASSYSIWREFSLQFF,TGTGCCAGCAGTTACTCGATTTGGCGGGAGTTCTCTTTACAGTTCTTC
TRBD1,TRBV25-1,TRBJ1-2,CASRAQGHYGYTF,TGTGCCAGCAGAGCACAGGGGCACTATGGCTACACCTTC
-,TRBV7-9,TRBJ2-7,CASSLQPGTVYEQYF,TGTGCCAGCAGCTTACAGCCGGGAACGGTGTACGAGCAGTACTTC
TRBD1,TRBV6-5,TRBJ1-2,CASSGTGKTYGYTF,TGTGCCAGCAGTGGGACAGGGAAGACTTATGGCTACACCTTC
TRBD1,TRBV18,TRBJ1-6,CASSPEDRGRSPLHF,TGTGCCAGCTCACCTGAAGACAGGGGGAGATCACCCCTCCACTTT
-,TRBV13,TRBJ2-7,CASSLGRHAYEQYF,TGTGCCAGCAGCTTAGGACGACACGCCTACGAGCAGTACTTC
TRBD1,TRBV19,TRBJ2-1,CASTRGQGVYNEQFF,TGTGCCAGTACCCGGGGACAGGGGGTCTACAATGAGCAGTTCTTC
TRBD1,TRBV4-1,TRBJ1-5,CASSHRTGVIGQPQHF,TGCGCCAGCAGCCACCGGACAGGGGTGATAGGTCAGCCCCAGCATTTT
-,TRBV4-1,TRBJ1-2,CASSRTGIQGYTF,TGCGCCAGCAGCCGCACAGGGATTCAGGGCTACACCTTC
TRBD1,TRBV15,TRBJ1-1,CATSRRTGGALKRTEAFF,TGTGCCACCAGCAGAAGGACAGGGGGCGCGTTAAAACGCACTGAAGCTTTCTTT
TRBD2,TRBV7-6,TRBJ2-3,CASRPTSGYSSTDTQYF,TGTGCCAGCAGACCGACTAGCGGCTACTCTAGCACAGATACGCAGTATTTT
TRBD1,TRBV19,TRBJ2-5,CASSPYSTGAETQYF,TGTGCCAGTAGTCCCTATTCCACAGGGGCAGAGACCCAGTACTTC
TRBD2,TRBV5-1,TRBJ2-1,CASSGGRGYNEQFF,TGCGCCAGCAGCGGCGGGAGGGGATACAATGAGCAGTTCTTC
-,TRBV27,TRBJ1-4,CATGVWMGEKLFF,TGTGCCACAGGGGTTTGGATGGGGGAAAAACTGTTTTTT
TRBD1,TRBV6-5,TRBJ2-7,CASSFPGQGLYEQYF,TGTGCCAGCAGTTTCCCGGGACAGGGGCTCTACGAGCAGTACTTC
-,TRBV6-5,TRBJ2-7,CASSYSTGGSSYEQYF,TGTGCCAGCAGTTACTCGACCGGCGGCAGCTCCTACGAGCAGTACTTC
-,TRBV9,TRBJ2-5,CASSNWGEETQYF,TGTGCCAGCAGCAATTGGGGGGAAGAGACCCAGTACTTC
TRBD1,TRBV18,TRBJ1-5,CASSPTRPRQGPQHF,TGTGCCAGCTCACCCACCAGGCCAAGACAGGGGCCCCAGCATTTT
-,TRBV6-5,TRBJ1-1,CASSYNGGMNTEAFF,TGTGCCAGCAGTTACAACGGGGGTATGAACACTGAAGCTTTCTTT
-,TRBV5-1,TRBJ1-2,CASSLGLGQGYGYTF,TGCGCCAGCAGCTTGGGATTGGGGCAGGGCTATGGCTACACCTTC
-,TRBV6-1,TRBJ2-7,CASSELQDTYYEQYF,TGTGCCAGCAGTGAACTGCAGGACACATACTACGAGCAGTACTTC
TRBD2,TRBV29-1,TRBJ2-3,CSVNPGYASGRAADTQYF,TGCAGCGTTAACCCAGGATATGCGAGCGGGAGGGCCGCAGATACGCAGTATTTT
-,TRBV27,TRBJ1-2,CASSLAAGSGYTF,TGTGCCAGCAGTTTAGCTGCAGGGTCCGGCTACACCTTC
-,TRBV4-3,TRBJ2-7,CASSQEQGIAYEQYF,TGCGCCAGCAGCCAAGAACAGGGCATAGCCTACGAGCAGTACTTC
TRBD2,TRBV15,TRBJ2-7,CATTEGPSGGLYEQYF,TGTGCCACCACCGAGGGGCCTAGCGGAGGACTGTACGAGCAGTACTTC
TRBD1,TRBV29-1,TRBJ2-7,CSVTGGYEQYF,TGCAGCGTCACAGGGGGCTACGAGCAGTACTTC
-,TRBV5-1,TRBJ2-2,CASRPVGGNTGELFF,TGCGCCAGCAGACCCGTTGGAGGGAACACCGGGGAGCTGTTTTTT
-,TRBV29-1,TRBJ2-5,CSGFKGETQYF,TGCAGCGGGTTTAAGGGGGAGACCCAGTACTTC
TRBD1,TRBV6-1,TRBJ1-1,CASNLQGGRTEAFF,TGTGCCAGCAATTTACAGGGGGGGAGGACTGAAGCTTTCTTT
-,TRBV12-5,TRBJ1-1,CASGFDRTKAFF,TGTGCTAGTGGTTTCGACAGAACCAAAGCTTTCTTT
-,TRBV6-1,TRBJ1-2,CASSEWGQTYGYTF,TGTGCCAGCAGTGAATGGGGGCAGACCTATGGCTACACCTTC
TRBD1,TRBV29-1,TRBJ1-2,CSVGQGARGYTF,TGCAGCGTTGGACAGGGGGCCCGCGGCTACACCTTC
TRBD1,TRBV15,TRBJ2-5,CATSSTGGQGGETQYF,TGTGCCACCAGCAGTACCGGAGGACAGGGGGGGGAGACCCAGTACTTC
TRBD1,TRBV13,TRBJ2-7,CASSFRSGTGKDEQYF,TGTGCCAGCAGCTTTCGTTCCGGGACAGGGAAGGACGAGCAGTACTTC
-,TRBV29-1,TRBJ2-1,CSVDSRQGLFYNEQFF,TGCAGCGTTGATAGTAGGCAGGGGCTATTCTACAATGAGCAGTTCTTC
-,TRBV6-6,TRBJ2-1,CASSRWSSYNEQFF,TGTGCCAGCAGTAGGTGGAGCTCCTACAATGAGCAGTTCTTC
-,TRBV4-2,TRBJ1-3,CASSQGEVANTIYF,TGTGCCAGCAGCCAAGGGGAGGTTGCCAACACCATATATTTT
TRBD2,TRBV5-1,TRBJ2-1,CASTGGRSYNEQFF,TGCGCCAGCACGGGGGGTCGGTCGTACAATGAGCAGTTCTTC
-,TRBV5-4,TRBJ1-2,CASRLGGGAYGYTF,TGTGCCAGCAGACTCGGAGGAGGGGCATATGGCTACACCTTC
TRBD2,TRBV7-9,TRBJ2-1,CASSLGLAGGNEQFF,TGTGCCAGCAGCTTAGGCCTAGCGGGAGGGAATGAGCAGTTCTTC
-,TRBV14,TRBJ2-1,CASSQLSYDNEQFF,TGTGCCAGCAGCCAATTGTCCTACGACAATGAGCAGTTCTTC
-,TRBV5-1,TRBJ2-7,CASSLEGGLEHYEQYF,TGCGCCAGCAGCTTGGAGGGAGGCTTGGAGCACTACGAGCAGTACTTC
-,TRBV7-9,TRBJ2-7,CASSRQGTAYEQYF,TGTGCCAGCAGCCGGCAGGGGACCGCCTACGAGCAGTACTTC